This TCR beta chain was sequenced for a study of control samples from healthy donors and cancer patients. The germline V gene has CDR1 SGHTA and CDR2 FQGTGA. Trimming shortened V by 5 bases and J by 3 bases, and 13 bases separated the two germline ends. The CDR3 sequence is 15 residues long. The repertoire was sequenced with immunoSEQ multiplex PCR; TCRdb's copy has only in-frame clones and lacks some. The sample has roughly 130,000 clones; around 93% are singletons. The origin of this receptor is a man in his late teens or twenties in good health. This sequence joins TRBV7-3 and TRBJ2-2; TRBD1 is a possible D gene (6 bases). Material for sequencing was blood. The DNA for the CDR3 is TGTGCCAGCAGCGAATCCGGGACACACACCGGGGAGCTGTTTTTT. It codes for CASSESGTHTGELFF.